This T cell receptor beta chain was obtained from a study of cytomegalovirus exposure and HLA in healthy donors. Whole-study results and caveats: Reportedly, fewer N-insertions than the approximately 690-donor mean appeared in an Asian-associated ancestry cluster in a later analysis.

PCR was performed using 60 Vbeta and 13 Jbeta primers. Generated by immunoSEQ multiplex PCR, the TCRdb table keeps only in-frame clones and is missing some. The table has under 200,000 clones, 80% to 90% seen once. On this clone: Its antigen is as yet unknown.

V lost 5 bases and J 5 bases, leaving 16 bases between the germline ends. This CDR3 has 15 residues. Germline CDR1 reads SNHLY; CDR2 reads FYNNEI. The sequencing sample was made of PBMCs. The clonotype was recovered from a woman aged 30 to 39 in good health and CMV-seropositive. V and J are TRBV2 and TRBJ1-3, with a tentative D call TRBD1 (5 bases). CDR3 sequence: CASSPEGAGRNTIYF. In DNA, the CDR3 is TGTGCCAGCAGTCCTGAAGGGGCAGGGAGAAACACCATATATTTT.